This T cell receptor beta chain comes out of a study of T cells in tuberculosis. Notes on this clone: Its antigen is not known.

Repertoires were generated with immunoSEQ multiplex PCR, while TCRdb's copy carries only in-frame clones and drops some. The repertoire has tens of thousands of clones, around 93% of them found once; the top ten carry 2.4%. Time point: new active TB diagnosis, blood taken before or within 7 days of starting treatment. This CDR3 has 16 residues. Study observations and caveats: Samples were chosen by availability of cryopreserved specimens. Classification accuracy was 87% (AUROC under 0.95) with the GMM-specific repertoire.

The material was PBMCs, obtained at tuberculosis diagnosis. The J gene is TRBJ2-2, the V gene TRBV21-1; the D segment call TRBD1 is taken from the table without a DNA check. TRBV21-1 is a documented pseudogene. This receptor was taken from an adult with tuberculosis. The CDR3 bases are TGTGCCAGCAGCAAAGCGCCGGGACAGGACACCGGGGAGCTGTTTTTT. As protein: CASSKAPGQDTGELFF.